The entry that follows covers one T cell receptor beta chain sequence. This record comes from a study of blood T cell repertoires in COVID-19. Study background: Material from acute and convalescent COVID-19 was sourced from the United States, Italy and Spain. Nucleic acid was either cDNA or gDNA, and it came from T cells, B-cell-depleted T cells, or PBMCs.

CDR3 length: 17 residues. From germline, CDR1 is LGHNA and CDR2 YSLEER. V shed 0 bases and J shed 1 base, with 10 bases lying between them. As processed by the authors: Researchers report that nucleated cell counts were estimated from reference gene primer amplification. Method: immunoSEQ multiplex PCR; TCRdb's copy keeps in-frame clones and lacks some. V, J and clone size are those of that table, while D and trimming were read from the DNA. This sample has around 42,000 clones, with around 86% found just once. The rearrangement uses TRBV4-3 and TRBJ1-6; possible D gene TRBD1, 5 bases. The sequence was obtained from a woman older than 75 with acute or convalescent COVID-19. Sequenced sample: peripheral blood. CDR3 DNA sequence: TGCGCCAGCAGCCAAGAATCAGGGCCGTCCTATAATTCACCCCTCCACTTT. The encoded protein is CASSQESGPSYNSPLHF.